This TCR beta chain is drawn from a study of cytomegalovirus exposure and HLA in healthy donors. V was pared by 4 bases and J by 2 bases, with 4 bases of the junction left unmatched. Germline assignment: CDR1 MNHEY and CDR2 SVGAGI. The CDR3 extends over 14 amino acids. In the PCR, 60 Vbeta and 13 Jbeta primers were used. Data came from immunoSEQ multiplex PCR; TCRdb stores just in-frame clones and leaves some out. The sample lists roughly 200,000 clones; about 78% were seen once. Sequenced: PBMCs. The receptor was derived from a woman aged 25 to 45 in good health and CMV-seronegative. V usage is TRBV6-5 and J usage is TRBJ2-7; 8 positions match TRBD1. CDR3 in amino acids: CASSSYRGTYEQYF. For the CDR3, the DNA is TGTGCCAGCAGTTCCTACAGGGGGACCTACGAGCAGTACTTC.